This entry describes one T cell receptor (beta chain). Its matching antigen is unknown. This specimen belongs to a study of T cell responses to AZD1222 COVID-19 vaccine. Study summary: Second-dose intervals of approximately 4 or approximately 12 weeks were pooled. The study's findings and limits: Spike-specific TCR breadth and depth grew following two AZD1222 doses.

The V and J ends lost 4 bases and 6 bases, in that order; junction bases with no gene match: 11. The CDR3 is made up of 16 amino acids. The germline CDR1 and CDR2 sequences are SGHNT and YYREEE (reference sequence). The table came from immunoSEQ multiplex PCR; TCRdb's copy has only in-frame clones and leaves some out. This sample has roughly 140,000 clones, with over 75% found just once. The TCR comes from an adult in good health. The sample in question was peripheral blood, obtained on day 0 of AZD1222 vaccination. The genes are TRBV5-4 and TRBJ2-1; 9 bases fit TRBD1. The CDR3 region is CASSLPSGQGFNEQFF. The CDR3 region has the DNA TGTGCCAGCAGCCTGCCATCGGGACAGGGTTTCAATGAGCAGTTCTTC.